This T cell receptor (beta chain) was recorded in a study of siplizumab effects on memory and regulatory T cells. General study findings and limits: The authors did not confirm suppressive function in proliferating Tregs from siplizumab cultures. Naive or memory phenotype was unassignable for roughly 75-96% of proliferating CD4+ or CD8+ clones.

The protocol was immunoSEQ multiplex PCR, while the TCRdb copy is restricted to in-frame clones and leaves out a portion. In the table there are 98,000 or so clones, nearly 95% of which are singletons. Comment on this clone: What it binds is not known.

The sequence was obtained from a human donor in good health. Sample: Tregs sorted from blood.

The CDR3 loop reads CASSDREGWVETQYF. CDR3 DNA: TGTGCCAGCAGTGATCGGGAGGGGTGGGTGGAGACCCAGTACTTC. J is TRBJ2-5 and V is TRBV2; 8 bases match TRBD2. Trimming at V came to 3 bases and at J to 5 bases, leaving 8 bases not matched to a gene. Germline CDR1 reads SNHLY; CDR2 reads FYNNEI. The CDR3 length is 15 residues.